The present T cell receptor (beta chain) was sequenced within a study of cytomegalovirus exposure and HLA in healthy donors. With 5 bases clipped from V and 11 bases from J, the junction kept 24 bases outside the gene matches. CDR3 length equals 19 residues. The germline V gene has CDR1 LNHDA and CDR2 SQIVND (reference sequence). Overall study results and limits: Most subjects' HLA-A and HLA-B alleles were reportedly predicted from TCR beta sequences.

A multiplex PCR was run with 60 Vbeta primers and 13 Jbeta primers. Sequenced by immunoSEQ multiplex PCR; TCRdb stores in-frame clones only, minus some. The sample has about 150,000 clones, roughly 85% seen once. The sample holds one count of this clone. Its antigen is still unknown. The sample was PBMCs. The sequence came from a young woman in good health and CMV-seronegative. V gene TRBV19 combines with J gene TRBJ1-4, with 9 bases that match TRBD1. The chain's CDR3 is CASSQTTGTGRLWTLKLFF. Written as DNA, the CDR3 is TGTGCCAGTAGTCAAACCACAGGGACAGGGCGTCTTTGGACTTTGAAACTGTTTTTT.